This T cell receptor (beta chain) is drawn from a study of T-cell reconstitution after alpha-beta-depleted transplantation in children (dated by TCRdb to the mid-2010s). Notes on the research overall: Using TCR repertoire profiling, the study quantitatively followed how T-cell immune reconstitution unfolded in children after TCRalphabeta/CD19-depleted allogeneic hematopoietic cell transplantation.

V is cut by 6 bases and J by 5 bases, and the space between the germline ends is 17 bases. CDR1 and CDR2 are read off the germline V gene (reference sequence) as LNHNV and YYDKDF. The CDR3 runs 14 amino acids, cysteine and phenylalanine included. Left in the record is the CDR3 DNA by itself, 42 bases read in frame from the first base. As regards this clonotype: Its antigen target is currently unknown. Base qualities are not recorded, but no much larger clone differs from it by a single base.

Sample treatment or condition, as interpreted from the label and publication: allogeneic hematopoietic cell transplantation with graft depleted of TCRalphabeta T cells and CD19 B cells. The transplant recipients were children given TCRalphabeta/CD19-depleted allogeneic hematopoietic cell grafts. Broader findings and caveats from the paper: In some patients, the high TCRbeta diversity seen at day 60 was put down to recipient T cells and intrathymic progenitors that had survived conditioning. The apparently early alphabetaT-cell count recovery about two months after transplant was reportedly dependent on only several hundred rapidly expanded clones derived from non-depleted graft cells. Hyperexpanded clone frequencies declined over subsequent months; after one year, T-cell counts and TCRbeta diversity were mostly attributed to newly produced T cells.

Library preparation used PCR. TCRdb shows the sequencer as Illumina HiSeq 2500. TCR library preparation used molecular barcoding, with unique molecular identifiers applied to normalize quantification of the TCRbeta repertoire. TCRdb handled the public reads itself, with Q25 trimming in fastp and clone calling in MiXCR, and kept productive beta chains. Rows are unified per CDR3 protein, each entry keeping the most common DNA and genes. Across this sample there are about 870,000 distinct CDR3 sequences, with about 15% seen only once. The top ten clones comprise under 6% of the sample. The sequence was collected from a male patient younger than 18 who had a stem cell transplant for acute lymphoblastic leukemia, so the T cells may come from the graft donor. This specimen was PBMCs, mostly from graft donor cells, taken 360 days after TCRalphabeta/CD19-depleted stem cell transplant. The V gene is TRBV15 and the J gene is TRBJ2-7, with the D call tentatively TRBD1 or TRBD2, each fitting 5 bases. The nucleotides are TGTGCCACCAGTCCCGGGGCTAGCTTCGACGAGCAGTACTTC. Its protein is CATSPGASFDEQYF.